These 24 T cell receptor beta chains were sequenced from one sample in a study of cytomegalovirus exposure and HLA in healthy donors. Sequencing used immunoSEQ multiplex PCR; TCRdb keeps in-frame clones, though not all of them. Counted here are over 100,000 clones, 75% to 90% occurring once; the ten biggest clones make up 0.95% to 1.5%. The specimen sequenced was PBMCs. The receptors shown here come from a woman aged 18-29 years in good health and CMV-seronegative.

The chain recombines TRBV10-2 with TRBJ1-1; D is undetermined. V gave up 6 bases and J gave up 4 bases, with 6 bases separating them. The germline gives CDR1 WSHSY, CDR2 SAAADI. The CDR3 contains 11 residues. The CDR3 spells CASRTGTEAFF. CDR3 bases: TGCGCCAGCAGGACGGGCACTGAAGCTTTCTTT.

This chain links TRBV9 with TRBJ2-1; a possible D gene is TRBD1 (7 bases). Trimming pared 4 bases from V and 4 bases from J, leaving 21 bases between. The length of the CDR3 is 17 residues. CDR1 and CDR2 (germline): SGDLS, YYNGEE. The CDR3 loop reads CASSSHLSGGSYNEQFF. CDR3 DNA sequence: TGTGCCAGCAGCTCACACCTCTCAGGGGGGTCGTACAATGAGCAGTTCTTC. Variable domain in full (rest from reference TRBV9 and TRBJ2-1): DSGVTQTPKHLITATGQRVTLRCSPRSGDLSVYWYQQSLDQGLQFLIQYYNGEERAKGNILERFSAQQFPDLHSELNLSSLELGDSALYFCASSSHLSGGSYNEQFFGPGTRLTVL.

The genes are TRBV9 and TRBJ1-4; D call uncertain. Trimming stripped 1 base from V and 7 bases from J, with 17 bases between. The CDR3 runs to 16 residues. CDR1 is SGDLS, CDR2 YYNGEE, per germline. CDR3 DNA: TGTGCCAGCAGCGTAACGGGAAGGTTGTATGGTGAAAAACTGTTTTTT. Its protein is CASSVTGRLYGEKLFF.

V gene TRBV20-1 combines with J gene TRBJ2-1; no clear D. Germline lookup yields CDR1 DFQATT and CDR2 SNEGSKA (reference sequence). The CDR3 has 11 amino acids. V dropped 5 bases and J dropped 7 bases, with 9 bases sitting between them. CDR3 loop: CSAAKLNEQFF. DNA for the CDR3: TGCAGTGCTGCTAAGTTAAATGAGCAGTTCTTC.

The chain combines TRBV6-5 with TRBJ1-2; D remains ambiguous. V was shortened by 0 bases and J by 6 bases, with 14 bases between the two germline ends. CDR1 and CDR2 from the germline V gene are MNHEY and SVGAGI. This CDR3 comprises 15 residues. The CDR3 DNA reads TGTGCCAGCAGTTACTCGGTTCCGACTCGGGATGGCTACACCTTC. Translated: CASSYSVPTRDGYTF.

The DNA for the CDR3 is TGTGCCAGCAGCTTCTTGGGCGGGCACACAGATACGCAGTATTTT. Translation: CASSFLGGHTDTQYF. This chain links TRBV11-2 with TRBJ2-3; the D gene is possibly TRBD2 (5 bases). The CDR3 runs to 15 residues. The germline CDR1 and CDR2 sequences are SGHAT and FQNNGV. V dropped 3 bases and J dropped 2 bases, with 12 bases sitting between them.

V gene TRBV2 combines with J gene TRBJ2-1, with D maybe TRBD2 (6 bases). The CDR3 runs to 11 residues. Germline V gene data show CDR1 as SNHLY and CDR2 as FYNNEI. V shed 11 bases and J shed 8 bases, with 13 bases lying between them. CDR3 loop: CAGSGDHEQFF. CDR3 in DNA: TGTGCCGGGTCGGGGGACCATGAGCAGTTCTTC.

This chain links TRBV25-1 with TRBJ1-1; D is possibly TRBD1 (5 bases). The CDR3 covers 16 residues. V was clipped by 4 bases and J by 3 bases, with 18 bases between them. The germline V gene has CDR1 MGHDK and CDR2 SYGVNS. The CDR3 is CASSASGGIRDTEAFF. CDR3 coding DNA: TGTGCCAGCAGTGCGTCGGGGGGGATACGGGACACTGAAGCTTTCTTT. The full variable domain, rest sourced from reference TRBV25-1 and TRBJ1-1, is EADIYQTPRYLVIGTGKKITLECSQTMGHDKMYWYQQDPGMELHLIHYSYGVNSTEKGDLSSESTVSRIRTEHFPLTLESARPSHTSQYLCASSASGGIRDTEAFFGQGTRLTVV.

The chain carries TRBV5-1 and TRBJ2-2; the D gene is possibly TRBD2 (6 bases). The CDR3 consists of 15 residues. V was shortened by 2 bases and J by 6 bases, with 14 bases between the two germline ends. Germline loops: CDR1 SGHRS, CDR2 YFSETQ. The CDR3 here is CASSFSGSAPGELFF. The DNA of the CDR3 is TGCGCCAGCAGCTTTAGCGGATCTGCACCCGGGGAGCTGTTTTTT.

In this sample, this clone turned up once. The chain joins TRBV13 to TRBJ2-3; 10 bases map to TRBD2. Germline assignment: CDR1 PRHDT and CDR2 FYEKMQ (reference sequence). The junction had 9 bases not matched to a gene; V was cut back by 4 bases and J by 2 bases. The CDR3 is made up of 17 amino acids. The CDR3: CASSSKSLAGVTDTQYF. The CDR3, as DNA: TGTGCCAGCAGCTCCAAAAGTCTAGCGGGGGTCACAGATACGCAGTATTTT.

The genes are TRBV6-1 and TRBJ1-5, with TRBD1 as a possible D gene (6 bases). Per the germline V gene, CDR1 is MNHNS and CDR2 is SASEGT. The CDR3 is 15 amino acids. Trimming took off 4 bases at V and 2 bases at J, with 12 bases between the two ends. The CDR3 loop reads CASSGTAPGNQPQHF. CDR3 nucleotides: TGTGCCAGCAGTGGGACAGCCCCAGGCAATCAGCCCCAGCATTTT.

The chain has TRBV5-1 and TRBJ1-1; unclear D gene. Germline lookup yields CDR1 SGHRS and CDR2 YFSETQ. Trimming took 4 bases from V and 3 from J, leaving 16 bases between them. This CDR3 is built from 15 residues. The CDR3 reads CASSLHKRGDTEAFF. For the CDR3, the DNA is TGCGCCAGCAGCCTACATAAGAGAGGCGACACTGAAGCTTTCTTT.

V and J are TRBV5-5 and TRBJ1-2, with TRBD1 matching 7 bases. The CDR3 covers 13 residues. Trimming took 4 bases from V and 7 from J; bases not matched to a gene: 7. The V gene's germline CDR1 is SGHKS and CDR2 YYEKEE (reference sequence). The CDR3 nucleotides read TGTGCCAGCAGCCCGACAGGGAAAAGTGGCTACACCTTC. Translation: CASSPTGKSGYTF.

This chain connects TRBV18 to TRBJ1-1, with D hard to call. CDR1 is KGHSH and CDR2 is LQKENI in the germline V gene. The CDR3 is 21 amino acids. V was cut by 3 bases and J by 1 base, with 30 bases left in between. The CDR3 nucleotides are TGTGCCAGCTCACCGCGGGGTGGAGTATCGAGCCCCCTCCCCACGAACACTGAAGCTTTCTTT. It codes for CASSPRGGVSSPLPTNTEAFF.

This clone turned up a few times. The V and J genes are TRBV29-1 and TRBJ1-2; weak D call: TRBD1 (5 bases). The CDR3 is 11 amino acids. CDR1 and CDR2 from the germline V gene are SQVTM and ANQGSEA. V was shortened by 6 bases and J by 8 bases, with 13 bases between the two germline ends. The CDR3 here is CSVPTVRGYTF. The CDR3 DNA follows: TGCAGCGTCCCGACAGTCCGAGGCTACACCTTC.

This clone was counted once. The chain couples TRBV6-5 to TRBJ1-3, with TRBD1 matching 7 bases. The V and J ends lost 0 bases and 0 bases, in that order; junction bases with no gene match: 2. This CDR3 region has 16 residues. Looked up from germline, CDR1 is MNHEY and CDR2 is SVGAGI. In nucleotides, the CDR3 is TGTGCCAGCAGTTACTCGGGACAGCTCTCTGGAAACACCATATATTTT. This translates into CASSYSGQLSGNTIYF.

This rearrangement joins TRBV11-3 to TRBJ2-1; the match to TRBD1 covers 7 bases. Losses at the gene ends were 5 bases for V and 5 bases for J; bases not matched to a gene: 6. The CDR3 loop spans 14 amino acids. Germline values: CDR1 SGHNT, CDR2 YENEEA. The CDR3 loop reads CASSRRTGNNEQFF. The CDR3 coding sequence is TGTGCCAGCAGCCGCCGGACAGGTAACAATGAGCAGTTCTTC.

J is TRBJ1-1 and V is TRBV5-1; 10 bases agree with TRBD1. Germline CDR1 is SGHRS and CDR2 is YFSETQ. V shed 4 bases and J 5 bases; nucleotides not matched to a gene: 5. The CDR3 loop spans 14 amino acids. DNA for the CDR3: TGCGCCAGCAGCGTGACAGGGGGCAGGACTGAAGCTTTCTTT. Translated, it gives CASSVTGGRTEAFF.

This clone was picked up a small number of times. The V and J genes are TRBV19 and TRBJ1-2, with D hard to call. The CDR3 covers 13 residues. Germline-derived CDR1 and CDR2 are LNHDA and SQIVND (reference sequence). The germline V and J ends were trimmed by 9 bases and 4 bases, with 15 bases remaining between them. The CDR3 loop is CASRLRRGYGYTF. The CDR3 DNA sequence: TGTGCCAGCCGTTTGAGGCGGGGCTATGGCTACACCTTC.

This sequence joins TRBV13 and TRBJ2-6; D not resolved. Looked up from germline, CDR1 is PRHDT and CDR2 is FYEKMQ (reference sequence). The CDR3 contains 17 residues. The V end was cut by 4 bases, the J end by 0 bases, with 13 bases between. CDR3 sequence (DNA): TGTGCCAGCAGCTCCCGAGAATTCGACTCTGGGGCCAACGTCCTGACTTTC. It codes for CASSSREFDSGANVLTF.

CDR3 protein: CASSFWATEAFF. Here the CDR3 DNA reads TGTGCCAGCAGCTTTTGGGCCACTGAAGCTTTCTTT. This chain joins TRBV5-6 and TRBJ1-1; the D is unclear. The germline gives CDR1 SGHDT, CDR2 YYEEEE. V dropped 2 bases and J dropped 4 bases, with 6 bases sitting between them. The CDR3 loop spans 12 amino acids.

The V call is TRBV6-5, the J call TRBJ1-2; D is perhaps TRBD1 (6 bases). Germline CDR1 and CDR2: MNHEY and SVGAGI. V was pared by 5 bases and J by 1 base, with 11 bases between. The CDR3 extends over 14 amino acids. The CDR3 loop is CASSRPGHNYGYTF. CDR3 DNA sequence: TGTGCCAGCAGTCGACCGGGACATAACTATGGCTACACCTTC.

The chain joins TRBV6-5 to TRBJ1-1; D is undetermined. The CDR3 covers 15 residues. Trimming cost V 8 bases and J 3 bases, with 19 bases left between them. CDR1 and CDR2 (germline): MNHEY, SVGAGI. CDR3 DNA: TGTGCCAGCGGGCAGTCGGTTTTACGGTACACTGAAGCTTTCTTT. Translation gives CASGQSVLRYTEAFF.

This sequence joins TRBV19 and TRBJ1-4, with D unresolved. The CDR3 contains 13 residues. Germline-derived CDR1 and CDR2 are LNHDA and SQIVND (reference sequence). Trimming removed 6 bases from V and 0 bases from J, with 5 bases in between. CDR3 DNA sequence: TGTGCCAGTAGATCCGCAACTAATGAAAAACTGTTTTTT. This translates into CASRSATNEKLFF.